The 11 T cell receptor beta chains below were found in one sample sequenced in a study of T cells after yellow fever vaccination. One entry per CDR3 protein results from TCRdb running MiXCR on the 5' RACE reads. The data contain hundreds of thousands of distinct CDR3 sequences, over 9% of them singletons. This sample comprised PBMCs, obtained on the day of the yellow fever booster vaccination. These receptors were collected from a young man who received the YFV17D yellow fever vaccine.

This clonotype has only a few counts. The chain recombines TRBV29-1 with TRBJ2-7; unclear D gene. Germline values: CDR1 SQVTM, CDR2 ANQGSEA. The CDR3 has 13 residues. V dropped 3 bases and J dropped 2 bases, with 11 bases sitting between them. The CDR3 DNA reads TGCAGCGTTGAGAACCATATAACCTACGAGCAGTACTTC. As protein: CSVENHITYEQYF.

This clonotype occurred many times. This chain links TRBV3-1 with TRBJ2-7; a weak D match, TRBD2 (5 bases). CDR1 and CDR2 (germline): LGHDT, YNNKEL (reference sequence). This CDR3 comprises 14 residues. V lost 0 bases to trimming and J lost 0 bases, with 6 bases between them. The CDR3 DNA follows: TGTGCCAGCAGCCAAGATACTAGCTCCTACGAGCAGTACTTC. It codes for CASSQDTSSYEQYF.

This clonotype was seen more than once but under ten times. The chain uses TRBV4-1 and TRBJ2-7; 7 nucleotides line up with TRBD1. The CDR3 totals 16 residues. Germline assignment: CDR1 MGHRA and CDR2 YSYEKL. J gave up 0 bases and V 4 bases, and 9 bases lay outside the gene matches. The CDR3 here is CASSPTGQKFSYEQYF. The DNA of the CDR3 is TGCGCCAGCAGCCCCACGGGACAGAAATTCTCCTACGAGCAGTACTTC.

As concerns this clonotype: A much larger clone lies one base from this, so it may be a read error. This chain connects TRBV7-2 to TRBJ2-1; unclear D gene. Germline-derived CDR1 and CDR2 are SGHTA and FQGNSA. The CDR3 is 13 residues long. The CDR3 DNA is TGTTCCAGCAGCCTACCCCCCCCAAATGAGCAGTTCTTC. Protein product: CSSSLPPPNEQFF.

This clonotype was recorded many times. The J gene is TRBJ2-1, the V gene TRBV5-6, with D unclear. Germline lookup yields CDR1 SGHDT and CDR2 YYEEEE. The length of the CDR3 is 15 residues. V gave up 4 bases and J gave up 3 bases, with 14 bases separating them. The CDR3 DNA reads as TGTGCCAGCAGCCCGCTTATAGGTGTCTACAATGAGCAGTTCTTC. Encoded protein: CASSPLIGVYNEQFF.

This chain uses TRBV12-3 or TRBV12-4 with TRBJ2-1, with TRBD2 matching over 10 bases. CDR3 length equals 16 residues. After removal of 3 bases from V and 7 bases from J, the junction contained 9 bases not matched to a gene. The CDR3 loop reads CASSFFRSGRGNEQFF. The CDR3 DNA sequence: TGTGCCAGCAGTTTTTTTCGGAGCGGGAGGGGGAATGAGCAGTTCTTC.

This clonotype was detected a few times. V is TRBV9 and J is TRBJ2-7, with 9 bases matching TRBD1. Per the germline V gene, CDR1 is SGDLS and CDR2 is YYNGEE. The CDR3 runs 15 residues. Trimming removed 0 bases from V and 5 bases from J; junction bases left unmatched: 6. CDR3 nucleotide sequence: TGTGCCAGCAGCGTAGACCCGGGACAGGGTAACGAGCAGTACTTC. It yields the protein CASSVDPGQGNEQYF.

CDR3 coding DNA: TGCAGTGCTGGAAGAAGCGGGGTTTGGAATGAGCAGTTCTTC. It is translated as CSAGRSGVWNEQFF. The chain combines TRBV20-1 with TRBJ2-1, with 7 positions matching TRBD2. The CDR3 loop spans 14 amino acids. V dropped 5 bases and J dropped 7; count of bases not matched to a gene: 11. Germline V lookup: CDR1 DFQATT, CDR2 SNEGSKA (reference sequence).

This clonotype was picked up a small number of times. The rearrangement uses TRBV19 and TRBJ2-7, with a tentative D call TRBD2 (5 bases). Germline V gene sequence: CDR1 LNHDA, CDR2 SQIVND (reference sequence). V was trimmed by 0 bases and J by 5 bases, leaving 17 bases between them. The length of the CDR3 is 16 residues. The CDR3 protein is CASSIDDGLERDEQYF. In nucleotides, the CDR3 is TGTGCCAGTAGTATAGACGACGGTCTGGAGAGGGACGAGCAGTACTTC.

This clonotype turned up a few times. The chain is built from TRBV6-1 and TRBJ1-2; no clear D gene. Trimming left V 7 bases short and J 7 bases short, with 16 bases between. CDR1 is MNHNS, CDR2 SASEGT, per germline. The CDR3 has 13 residues. CDR3 sequence (DNA): TGTGCCAGCAAGATATCCCTGGCGGTTGGCTACACCTTC. Protein product: CASKISLAVGYTF.

V is TRBV4-2 and J is TRBJ2-3; no reliable D call. Germline V gives CDR1 LGHNA, CDR2 YNFKEQ. Between the trimmed V and J ends, which lost 0 bases and 5 bases, there was a span of 6 bases. This CDR3 has 13 amino acids. In DNA, the CDR3 is TGTGCCAGCAGCCAAGATACGCGAGATACGCAGTATTTT. Its protein product is CASSQDTRDTQYF.